The 16 T cell receptor beta chains below were found in one sample sequenced in a study of regulatory T cells in long-lasting Graves disease. According to the study, TCR beta libraries were built with iRepertoire HTBI primers and CDR3-region Arm-PCR. MiXCR, run by TCRdb on the multiplex PCR reads, gives a single entry per CDR3 protein. In the table there are about 470,000 distinct CDR3 sequences, about a fifth of which are singletons. The time point was: persistent/refractory GD, antithyroid drugs over 5 years with positive TRAb. RNA isolated from PBMCs was used to make the TCR library. This sample comprised peripheral blood mononuclear cells (PBMCs), obtained when the disease was refractory, from a patient treated with antithyroid drugs. The source is a female donor with Graves disease.

This clonotype was observed many times. This chain links TRBV28 with TRBJ2-5; 7 bases map to TRBD1. Unmatched junction bases numbered 17, after V lost 2 bases and J lost 2 bases. The CDR3 is made up of 19 amino acids. Germline assignment: CDR1 MDHEN and CDR2 SYDVKM. The CDR3 DNA reads TGTGCCAGCAGTTTAAAAGTGGGGGACCTCGGGACAGCTCAAGAGACCCAGTACTTC. Its translation is CASSLKVGDLGTAQETQYF.

Points on this clonotype: A much larger clone is a single base away; this may be a read error. The chain couples TRBV28 to TRBJ1-4; the D is unclear. Germline CDR1 and CDR2: MDHEN and SYDVKM. The length of the CDR3 is 13 residues. For the CDR3, the DNA is TGTGCCAACAGTCCCCCTCCAGGTGAAAAACTGTTTTTT. This codes for CANSPPPGEKLFF.

Notes on this clonotype: This may arise from a read error, as a much more abundant clone is one base away. This chain links TRBV29-1 with TRBJ2-7, with D possibly called TRBD1 or TRBD2 (6 bases each). Per the germline V gene, CDR1 is SQVTM and CDR2 is ANQGSEA. The germline V and J ends were trimmed by 7 bases and 9 bases, with 22 bases remaining between them. The CDR3 is 13 amino acids. The CDR3 region is CSAVGHVGGGQYF. CDR3 nucleotide sequence: TGCAGCGCCGTGGGACATGTAGGGGGAGGGCAGTACTTC.

The chain joins TRBV5-1 to TRBJ1-4; D uncertain. V lost 0 bases to trimming and J lost 5 bases, with 5 bases between them. CDR3 length equals 13 residues. CDR1 and CDR2 (germline): SGHRS, YFSETQ. DNA for the CDR3: TGCGCCAGCAGCTTGGTTGAAAATGAAAAACTGTTTTTT. The encoded protein is CASSLVENEKLFF.

V is TRBV5-1 and J is TRBJ2-1; weak D call: TRBD1 (6 bases). CDR1 SGHRS and CDR2 YFSETQ come from the germline V gene. This CDR3 region has 15 residues. Trimming took off 4 bases at V and 10 bases at J, with 21 bases between the two ends. The CDR3: CASSPGQKGSNEQFF. CDR3 nucleotide sequence: TGCGCCAGCAGCCCGGGACAAAAGGGCAGCAACGAGCAGTTCTTC.

This clonotype was seen a few times. The chain is built from TRBV7-9 and TRBJ2-7, with 7 bases aligning to TRBD2. This CDR3 region has 14 residues. V shed 7 bases, J shed 6 bases, and the junction held 12 bases outside the gene matches. The V gene's germline CDR1 is SEHNR and CDR2 FQNEAQ (reference sequence). The CDR3 region has the DNA TGTGCCAGCACCCCGAGGGGTGGGGGGGTCGAGCAGTACTTC. Translated, it gives CASTPRGGGVEQYF.

This clonotype was picked up many times. The J gene is TRBJ2-7, the V gene TRBV20-1, with D unclear. V lost 6 bases and J lost 4, with 16 bases in between. This CDR3 region has 13 residues. Germline V gene lookup returns CDR1 DFQATT and CDR2 SNEGSKA (reference sequence). CDR3 nucleotides: TGCAGTGCCGTTCCCTCCGATGGGTACGAGCAGTACTTC. Translation gives CSAVPSDGYEQYF.

This clonotype appeared many times. This rearrangement joins TRBV19 to TRBJ1-5; maybe TRBD1 (5 bases). Germline values: CDR1 LNHDA, CDR2 SQIVND (reference sequence). The CDR3 is made up of 14 amino acids. The germline V and J ends were trimmed by 4 bases and 6 bases, with 13 bases remaining between them. The CDR3 here is CASSTGGSSQPQHF. The CDR3 DNA reads TGTGCCAGTAGTACCGGGGGGTCGTCTCAGCCCCAGCATTTT.

This clonotype has ten or more counts. The chain is built from TRBV30 and TRBJ2-5; tentatively, D is TRBD1 (5 bases). The CDR3 sequence is 14 residues long. Trimming removed 1 base from V and 5 bases from J, with 14 bases in between. Germline V lookup: CDR1 GTSNPN, CDR2 SVGIG (reference sequence). In DNA form, the CDR3 reads TGTGCCTGGAGTGAGGAGACAGTGCCCGAGACCCAGTACTTC. The encoded protein is CAWSEETVPETQYF.

The V and J genes are TRBV4-2 and TRBJ1-3; D not certain. The CDR3 is made up of 15 amino acids. Trimming stripped 2 bases from V and 1 base from J, with 9 bases between. CDR1 and CDR2 from the germline V gene are LGHNA and YNFKEQ. The DNA for the CDR3 is TGTGCCAGCAGCCAACCAACACATTCTGGAAACACCATATATTTT. Translated: CASSQPTHSGNTIYF.

This clonotype was observed many times. The chain recombines TRBV6-2 or TRBV6-3 with TRBJ2-7, with 7 bases aligning to TRBD1. This CDR3 is built from 14 residues. Looked up from germline, CDR1 is MNHEY and CDR2 is SVGEGT. With 0 bases clipped from V and 5 bases from J, the junction kept 4 bases outside the gene matches. The CDR3, as DNA: TGTGCCAGCAGTTACTCCCAGGGGGACCACGAGCAGTACTTC. Translating it yields CASSYSQGDHEQYF.

The gene calls are TRBV5-1 and TRBJ1-6; D uncertain. V lost 0 bases, J lost 8 bases, and 12 bases lay in between. The CDR3 sequence is 15 residues long. CDR1 is SGHRS and CDR2 is YFSETQ in the germline V gene. The CDR3 here is CASSLGPTRDSPLHF. Here the CDR3 DNA reads TGCGCCAGCAGCTTGGGACCGACTAGGGATTCACCCCTCCACTTT.

This clonotype was observed many times. The rearrangement uses TRBV4-1 and TRBJ1-2; D might be TRBD1 (5 bases). CDR1 is MGHRA, CDR2 YSYEKL, per germline. V was pared by 0 bases and J by 8 bases, with 13 bases between. The CDR3 spans 14 residues. The CDR3 spells CASSQDRTPRGYTF. The CDR3, as DNA: TGCGCCAGCAGCCAAGATCGGACACCAAGGGGCTACACCTTC.

The chain combines TRBV12-3 or TRBV12-4 with TRBJ2-7, with 8 bases that match TRBD2. This CDR3 is 17 amino acids long. The junction had 14 bases not matched to a gene; V was cut back by 6 bases and J by 1 base. The CDR3 bases are TGTGCCAGCAGCCAAGGTCATCTTCTAGCGGGTTCCTACGAGCAGTACTTC. The encoded protein is CASSQGHLLAGSYEQYF.

This clonotype was observed many times. The chain carries TRBV29-1 and TRBJ1-1; no definite D call. Trimming shortened V by 6 bases and J by 1 base, and 9 bases separated the two germline ends. Germline-derived CDR1 and CDR2 are SQVTM and ANQGSEA. This CDR3 region has 12 residues. The CDR3 sequence: CSVVRGNTEAFF. CDR3 DNA: TGCAGCGTCGTCCGGGGGAACACTGAAGCTTTCTTT.

The V and J genes are TRBV20-1 and TRBJ2-1; D is ambiguous. The CDR3 has 12 amino acids. Germline lookup yields CDR1 DFQATT and CDR2 SNEGSKA (reference sequence). Deletions cut 6 bases from V and 4 bases from J, with 10 bases between. The CDR3 here is CSAPDDYNEQFF. As DNA, the CDR3 is TGCAGTGCCCCGGACGATTACAATGAGCAGTTCTTC.